These 17 T cell receptor beta chains originate from one sample sequenced in a study of regulatory T cells in long-lasting Graves disease. Arm-PCR of CDR3 regions and iRepertoire HTBI primers were the basis on which TCR beta libraries were built. TCRdb fed the multiplex PCR reads into MiXCR, producing one record per CDR3 protein. The sample includes 350,000 to 450,000 distinct CDR3 sequences, 16% of them seen just once. Indicated time point: newly diagnosed GD, antithyroid drugs for less than 3 months. Preparation of the TCR library used RNA extracted from PBMCs. These records were also assigned to another study, of T cells in Graves' hyperthyroidism and ophthalmopathy.

Sequenced here: peripheral blood mononuclear cells (PBMCs), sampled at new diagnosis, from a patient treated with antithyroid drugs. The receptor source for this set is a man aged 35 to 55 with Graves disease.

V usage is TRBV20-1 and J usage is TRBJ2-2; TRBD1 matches 8 bases. With 0 bases clipped from V and 6 bases from J, the junction kept 6 bases outside the gene matches. Germline CDR1 and CDR2: DFQATT and SNEGSKA (reference sequence). CDR3 length: 15 amino acids. This CDR3 reads CSARDPGGKPGELFF. DNA of the CDR3: TGCAGTGCTAGAGATCCAGGGGGCAAGCCCGGGGAGCTGTTTTTT.

This clonotype was counted at least ten times. The V gene is TRBV6-5, the J gene TRBJ1-1; the match to TRBD1 covers 7 bases. Germline CDR1 MNHEY, CDR2 SVGAGI. This CDR3 has 19 amino acids. The V gene end was trimmed by 1 base and the J gene end by 1 base; junction bases not matched to a gene: 15. The CDR3 bases are TGTGCCAGCAGTTACTTTTACTATTATTCTCAGGGGGGGAACACTGAAGCTTTCTTT. The encoded protein is CASSYFYYYSQGGNTEAFF.

This clonotype was counted ten times or more. The J gene is TRBJ2-3, the V gene TRBV12-3 or TRBV12-4, with a weak D call TRBD2 (6 bases). The CDR3 sequence is 14 residues long. V was trimmed by 3 bases and J by 4 bases, leaving 11 bases between them. CDR3 coding DNA: TGTGCCAGCAGTTTGCAGGGCGGGGCAGATACGCAGTATTTT. Its translation: CASSLQGGADTQYF.

The chain has TRBV18 and TRBJ1-2; D might be TRBD1 (6 bases). Trimming removed 3 bases at V and 0 bases at J, with 17 bases between. CDR3 length equals 17 residues. In germline, CDR1 is KGHSH, CDR2 LQKENI. The CDR3 sequence is CASSPGAGDTANYGYTF. DNA of the CDR3: TGTGCCAGCTCACCCGGAGCAGGGGACACAGCTAACTATGGCTACACCTTC.

This clonotype was seen repeatedly, ten times or more. This chain uses TRBV7-9 with TRBJ2-3, with D perhaps TRBD2 (7 bases). V lost 0 bases and J 0 bases, leaving 13 bases between the germline ends. The CDR3 loop spans 17 amino acids. From germline, CDR1 is SEHNR and CDR2 FQNEAQ (reference sequence). The CDR3 nucleotides read TGTGCCAGCAGCTTAGCGCGCCGGGGGGCGAGCACAGATACGCAGTATTTT. Translated: CASSLARRGASTDTQYF.

Turning to this clonotype: This clone may be a read error of a much larger clone one base away. The V and J genes are TRBV11-2 and TRBJ2-7; 7 positions match TRBD2. The CDR3 runs to 13 residues. In germline, CDR1 is SGHAT, CDR2 FQNNGV. V lost 4 bases to trimming and J lost 9 bases; unmatched junction nucleotides: 9. In DNA form, the CDR3 reads TGTGCCAGCAGCTCAAATAGCGGGTTATGGCAGTACTTC. This gives the protein CASSSNSGLWQYF.

In this sample, this clonotype turned up once. Since a much larger clone is just one base distant, this may be a read error. The rearrangement uses TRBV6-2 or TRBV6-3 and TRBJ2-1, with D perhaps matching TRBD1 or TRBD2 (5 bases each). The germline V gene has CDR1 MNHEY and CDR2 SVGEGT. V dropped 5 bases and J dropped 7 bases, with 18 bases sitting between them. The CDR3 runs to 15 residues. CDR3 coding DNA: TGTGCCAGCAGTACGCCGGGACGGGGTCCTAATGAGCAGTTCTTC. This encodes CASSTPGRGPNEQFF.

Ten or more counts support this clonotype. The V gene is TRBV12-3 or TRBV12-4, the J gene TRBJ1-1, with 11 bases lining up with TRBD1. The CDR3 runs to 13 residues. Trimming removed 11 bases from V and 6 bases from J; junction bases left unmatched: 8. CDR3 sequence: CARTGTGGPEAFF. In DNA, the CDR3 is TGTGCCCGCACCGGGACAGGGGGTCCTGAAGCTTTCTTT.

V gene TRBV12-3 or TRBV12-4 combines with J gene TRBJ1-5, with unresolved D. The CDR3 spans 14 residues. The V and J ends lost 2 bases and 4 bases respectively, with 9 bases between them. The CDR3 DNA reads as TGTGCCAGCAGTTTATGGGCAACTAATCAGCCCCAGCATTTT. Its translation is CASSLWATNQPQHF.

This clonotype was recorded many times. This chain links TRBV20-1 with TRBJ2-1; the match to TRBD2 covers 7 bases. Germline V gene lookup returns CDR1 DFQATT and CDR2 SNEGSKA (reference sequence). The CDR3 runs to 14 residues. After removal of 3 bases from V and 5 bases from J, the junction contained 7 bases not matched to a gene. The CDR3 sequence: CSASLASGHNEQFF. CDR3 DNA: TGCAGTGCTAGTTTGGCTAGCGGCCACAATGAGCAGTTCTTC.

This clonotype was detected many times. This sequence joins TRBV7-3 and TRBJ1-1, with 9 positions matching TRBD1. The ends lost 5 bases at V and 6 bases at J; junction bases unmatched: 4. From germline, CDR1 is SGHTA and CDR2 FQGTGA. The CDR3 has 13 residues. CDR3 nucleotide sequence: TGTGCCAGCAGCATGGACAGGGGTGCTGAAGCTTTCTTT. It is translated as CASSMDRGAEAFF.

J is TRBJ1-1 and V is TRBV4-3, with D tentatively TRBD1 (5 bases). The CDR3 is made up of 15 amino acids. V was pared by 3 bases and J by 4 bases, with 15 bases between. Germline CDR1 and CDR2: LGHNA and YSLEER. The CDR3: CASSQTVMTPTEAFF. DNA of the CDR3: TGCGCCAGCAGCCAGACAGTTATGACTCCCACTGAAGCTTTCTTT.

This clonotype was detected many times. V is TRBV7-2 and J is TRBJ2-3, with D possibly being TRBD2 (8 bases). The CDR3 is 19 residues long. CDR1 and CDR2 (germline): SGHTA, FQGNSA. Between the trimmed V and J ends, which lost 0 bases and 3 bases, there was a span of 22 bases. Here the CDR3 reads CASSLAGNSGTEGTDTQYF. As DNA, the CDR3 is TGTGCCAGCAGCTTAGCGGGAAATAGCGGGACAGAGGGAACAGATACGCAGTATTTT.

On this clonotype itself: A read error may be the cause here, since a much bigger clone is one base away. This chain joins TRBV6-1 and TRBJ2-5, with 9 bases fitting TRBD2. The end of the DNA is better explained by TRBJ2-1, so the J call may be wrong. The CDR3 contains 15 residues. Per germline, CDR1 MNHNS and CDR2 SASEGT. CDR3 bases: TGTGCCGGCAGTGCCCTGCGGGGGGGCCGAGATGAGCAGTTCTTC. Residues: CAGSALRGGRDEQFF.

This clonotype was seen only a few times. This rearrangement joins TRBV7-2 to TRBJ2-3; TRBD2 might be the D (5 bases). CDR3 length equals 15 residues. Trimming shortened V by 5 bases and J by 2 bases, and 14 bases separated the two germline ends. Germline-derived CDR1 and CDR2 are SGHTA and FQGNSA. CDR3 sequence (DNA): TGTGCCAGCAGCCGCCGGGGATACTTCACAGATACGCAGTATTTT. Protein: CASSRRGYFTDTQYF.

This clonotype was counted ten times or more. The chain recombines TRBV10-3 with TRBJ2-7; possible D gene TRBD1, 5 bases. V was clipped by 2 bases and J by 3 bases, with 11 bases between them. The CDR3 is 14 amino acids. The germline CDR1 and CDR2 sequences are ENHRY and SYGVKD. CDR3 in DNA: TGTGCCATCAGTGAGGACAGAAGGAGCTACGAGCAGTACTTC. This codes for CAISEDRRSYEQYF.

The table lists this clonotype with a few counts. Just one base apart from a much larger clone, this may be a read error. The chain links TRBV30 to TRBJ1-1; D gene unclear. The CDR3 contains 14 residues. Germline V gives CDR1 GTSNPN, CDR2 SVGIG (reference sequence). Here the CDR3 DNA reads TGTGCCTGGAGTGTACGAGGGTACTTAGCTGAAGCTTCCTTT. It translates to CAWSVRGYLAEASF.